This T cell receptor beta chain originates from a study of technical replicates of blood from a few donors. Assay used: immunoSEQ multiplex PCR; TCRdb lists only in-frame clones, some missing. The data contain approximately 89,000 clones, 94% of them singletons. Germline V gives CDR1 SGHVS, CDR2 FQNEAQ. The CDR3 runs 12 residues. V was clipped by 5 bases and J by 3 bases, with 8 bases between them. The sample consisted of T cells isolated from PBMCs. This chain connects TRBV7-8 to TRBJ2-7; D gene ambiguous. The sequence derives from a human donor in good health. This CDR3 reads CASSPSGYEQYF. CDR3 bases: TGTGCCAGCAGCCCTTCGGGCTACGAGCAGTACTTC.